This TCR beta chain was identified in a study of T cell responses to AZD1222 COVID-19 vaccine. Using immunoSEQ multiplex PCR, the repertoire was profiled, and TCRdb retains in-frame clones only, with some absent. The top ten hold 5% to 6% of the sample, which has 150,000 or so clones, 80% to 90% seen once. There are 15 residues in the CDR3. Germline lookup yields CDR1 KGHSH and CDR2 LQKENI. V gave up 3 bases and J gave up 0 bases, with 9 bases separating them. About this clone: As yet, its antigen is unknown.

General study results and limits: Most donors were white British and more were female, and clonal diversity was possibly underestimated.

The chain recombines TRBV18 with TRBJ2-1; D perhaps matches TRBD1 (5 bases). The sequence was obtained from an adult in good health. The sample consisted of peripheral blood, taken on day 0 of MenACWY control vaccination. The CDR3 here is CASSPQRGSYNEQFF. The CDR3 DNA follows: TGTGCCAGCTCACCGCAAAGGGGCTCCTACAATGAGCAGTTCTTC.